The next 6 T cell receptor beta chains were all read from a single sample in a study of T cell responses to AZD1222 COVID-19 vaccine. The protocol was immunoSEQ multiplex PCR, while the TCRdb copy is restricted to in-frame clones and leaves out a portion. This table has approximately 110,000 clones, around 94% appearing once. This specimen was peripheral blood, taken on day 0 of AZD1222 vaccination. The receptors stem from an adult in good health.

This clone occurred once. This chain links TRBV5-1 with TRBJ1-2; a weak D match, TRBD1 (6 bases). The CDR3 contains 15 residues. V dropped 0 bases and J dropped 4 bases, with 13 bases sitting between them. CDR1 and CDR2 (germline): SGHRS, YFSETQ. The CDR3 protein is CASSLEGGESYGYTF. Written as DNA, the CDR3 is TGCGCCAGCAGCTTGGAGGGGGGCGAGAGCTATGGCTACACCTTC.

The chain carries TRBV7-9 and TRBJ1-5, with D perhaps TRBD1 (6 bases). The CDR3 has 14 residues. The V gene lost 1 base and the J gene lost 6 bases, with 10 bases spanning the gap. Germline loops: CDR1 SEHNR, CDR2 FQNEAQ (reference sequence). The CDR3 reads CASSLVRGGQPQHF. The CDR3 nucleotides read TGTGCCAGCAGCTTAGTCAGGGGCGGTCAGCCCCAGCATTTT.

CDR3 protein: CASSELSGSIYEQYF. CDR3 bases: TGTGCCAGCAGTGAGCTTAGCGGGAGCATCTACGAGCAGTACTTC. The rearrangement uses TRBV2 and TRBJ2-7, with TRBD2 matching over 9 bases. Germline CDR1 is SNHLY and CDR2 is FYNNEI. The CDR3 totals 15 residues. V shed 3 bases and J 3 bases; nucleotides not matched to a gene: 6.

This clone was seen once. The chain uses TRBV28 and TRBJ1-2; possibly TRBD1 for D (5 bases). The CDR3 has 12 residues. Germline-derived CDR1 and CDR2 are MDHEN and SYDVKM. V lost 4 bases, J lost 5 bases, and 8 bases lay in between. CDR3 protein: CASSSQGYGYTF. The DNA of the CDR3 is TGTGCCAGCAGTTCGCAGGGATATGGCTACACCTTC.

The chain couples TRBV6-2 or TRBV6-3 to TRBJ1-5; 7 bases fit TRBD1. With 2 bases clipped from V and 7 bases from J, the junction kept 8 bases outside the gene matches. Germline-derived CDR1 and CDR2 are MNHEY and SVGEGT. The CDR3 totals 15 residues. CDR3 sequence reads: CASSYEGQRWQPQHF. In DNA form, the CDR3 reads TGTGCCAGCAGTTACGAGGGACAGCGGTGGCAGCCCCAGCATTTT.

The V call is TRBV11-3, the J call TRBJ2-7, with D possibly matching TRBD1 (5 bases). V was pared by 5 bases and J by 2 bases, with 22 bases between. Germline V lookup: CDR1 SGHNT, CDR2 YENEEA. The CDR3 runs to 17 residues. The DNA for the CDR3 is TGTGCCAGCAGCGCCCTCTCGGGCAGGGAAGGGGCCTACGAGCAGTACTTC. Translation gives CASSALSGREGAYEQYF. The full variable domain, completed using reference TRBV11-3 and TRBJ2-7, is EAGVVQSPRYKIIEKKQPVAFWCNPISGHNTLYWYLQNLGQGPELLIRYENEEAVDDSQLPKDRFSAERLKGVDSTLKIQPAELGDSAVYLCASSALSGREGAYEQYFGPGTRLTVT.